These T cell receptor beta chains were read from a single sample in a study of cytomegalovirus exposure and HLA in healthy donors. Assay used: immunoSEQ multiplex PCR; TCRdb lists only in-frame clones, some missing. The sample contains about 200,000 clones, 80% to 85% of which appear only once. Sequencing was carried out using PBMCs. The receptors stem from a middle-aged woman in good health and CMV-seronegative. CDR3s include the opening cysteine and the closing phenylalanine or tryptophan. A row's size may be missing; if present it is once, few, many or a size class.

clone_size v_call cdr3_length cdr3_aa
. TRBV14 13 CASSQRTDSEQYF
. TRBV7-2 17 CASSLGGTSPSSYEQYF
once TRBV11-3 19 CASSHRQPTGDGTNQPQHF
. TRBV9 14 CASSLDGTNDGYTF
few TRBV5-8 18 CASSSLLTIRQTNEKLFF
. TRBV5-1 16 CASSLAGGLAGQEQFF
. TRBV9 17 CASSKGETRTSNYGYTF
once TRBV6-6 14 CASSNTGPSRGQFF
. TRBV11-2 18 CASSLVSGGGPNNYGYTF
. TRBV9 14 CASSWTGDDYGYTF
. TRBV16 15 CASSLGQGKDQPQHF
. TRBV19 14 CASSTGKFNYGYTF
. TRBV5-1 15 CASSPSGSNFHEQYF
. TRBV28 16 CASSLWGTSGSYEQYF
. TRBV25-1 13 CASRTDYSYEQYF
. TRBV28 15 CASSSRVRGMYEQYF
. TRBV10-1 15 CASSTGTRDTGELFF
. TRBV27 15 CASSLRGGGRGTQYF
. TRBV2 15 CASSPGGSIFYGYTF
few TRBV5-4 14 CASRMSAGANVLTF
. TRBV30 11 CASGGAETQYF
. TRBV11-2 15 CASSLNTGANQPQHF
. TRBV5-4 12 CASSLGDYGYTF
. TRBV5-6 16 CASSSLFAGAVETQYF
few TRBV5-1 16 CASSLRAGEVGYEQYF
. TRBV19 13 CASTGTGGNEQYF
. TRBV25-1 14 CASSRGGTNEKLFF
. TRBV19 16 CASSSLTGGSYNEQFF
. TRBV19 15 CASSQGARSNQPQHF
few TRBV2 12 CASRTVNYGYTF
. TRBV6-5 14 CASSLSLDRAKQYF
. TRBV27 13 CASSLSQIYEQYF
. TRBV5-1 15 CASSLEGNRGETQYF
once TRBV18 13 CASSQGTGLEQYF
. TRBV19 15 CASSTTDRGTYEQYF
. TRBV7-8 13 CASSVGAGGGYTF
. TRBV7-9 13 CASSLSQGAGYTF
. TRBV10-1 14 CASSRSADTGELFF
few TRBV10-2 12 CASSEPNEKLFF
. TRBV7-8 17 CASSLNIQGQWSYGYTF
. TRBV5-1 16 CASSSQQGLSGNTIYF
. TRBV18 15 CASSSGQGSTDTQYF
few TRBV11-2 11 CASSFGAEQFF
few TRBV7-8 16 CASSPPLGGGNTEAFF
. TRBV25-1 15 CASSEGQGMNTEAFF
. TRBV11-2 16 CASSLIGGRRGGELFF
. TRBV9 14 CASSATNYGDTQYF
. TRBV5-1 17 CASRRRDSSSYNSPLHF
. TRBV5-8 15 CASSPRLSGANVLTF
. TRBV6-5 13 CASSLAGAGELFF